The 14 T cell receptor beta chains below come from one sample, sequenced in a study of OX40 agonist ivuxolimab in advanced cancers. Profiling relied on immunoSEQ multiplex PCR, and the TCRdb table lists in-frame clones only, not all of them. The sample consists of under 85,000 clones, 85% of them appearing once. The sample consisted of CD4+ or CD8+ T cells sorted from blood, taken in a trial of the OX40 agonist ivuxolimab. These receptors were collected from an adult with an advanced solid tumor such as melanoma, head and neck, liver or kidney cancer.

The chain joins TRBV6-5 to TRBJ1-1; D uncertain. The V end was cut by 2 bases, the J end by 6 bases, with 16 bases between. Germline V gives CDR1 MNHEY, CDR2 SVGAGI. The CDR3 runs 15 residues. CDR3 amino acids: CASSYGGVGRAEAFF. The DNA of the CDR3 is TGTGCCAGCAGTTACGGTGGGGTCGGTCGAGCTGAAGCTTTCTTT.

V is TRBV27 and J is TRBJ2-3; the D gene is possibly TRBD1 (6 bases). Germline V gene sequence: CDR1 MNHEY, CDR2 SMNVEV (reference sequence). This CDR3 has 14 residues. Trimming shortened V by 4 bases and J by 2 bases, and 10 bases separated the two germline ends. CDR3 loop: CASSWGRTTDTQYF. In nucleotides, the CDR3 is TGTGCCAGCAGTTGGGGGCGGACCACAGATACGCAGTATTTT.

J is TRBJ2-6 and V is TRBV7-3; D possibly corresponds to TRBD1 (5 bases). V was shortened by 4 bases and J by 0 bases, with 13 bases between the two germline ends. This CDR3 is built from 17 residues. Germline V CDR1 and CDR2: SGHTA, FQGTGA. CDR3 DNA sequence: TGTGCCAGCAGCTCCGACGGACATTCCTCTGGGGCCAACGTCCTGACTTTC. Translating gives CASSSDGHSSGANVLTF.

This clone has a single count. V and J are TRBV11-2 and TRBJ2-7; D is ambiguous. The ends were cut back, 2 bases at V and 3 bases at J, with 11 bases in the middle. The length of the CDR3 is 14 residues. The germline CDR1 and CDR2 sequences are SGHAT and FQNNGV. CDR3 nucleotide sequence: TGTGCCAGCAGCTTATCCCCAACCCACTACGAGCAGTACTTC. Amino acids: CASSLSPTHYEQYF.

This chain uses TRBV12-5 with TRBJ1-4; 7 bases are a match to TRBD1. CDR3 length equals 20 residues. The junction had 17 bases not matched to a gene; V was cut back by 0 bases and J by 4 bases. Germline V gene lookup returns CDR1 LGHNT and CDR2 FRNRAP. The CDR3 nucleotides are TGTGCTAGTGGTTTGGTACCCTTGGGACAGTACCGTAGGAGTAATGAAAAACTGTTTTTT. This encodes CASGLVPLGQYRRSNEKLFF.

The V call is TRBV6-6, the J call TRBJ1-4, with D possibly matching TRBD1 (6 bases). Germline assignment: CDR1 MNHNY and CDR2 SVGAGI (reference sequence). The CDR3 runs 15 residues. V dropped 0 bases and J dropped 8 bases, with 13 bases sitting between them. The CDR3 DNA is TGTGCCAGCAGTTACTCAAGGGGGTCCTTCGAAAAACTGTTTTTT. Translation: CASSYSRGSFEKLFF.

This clone was counted a few times. The chain's CDR3 is CASSDPKSEQYF. CDR3 DNA: TGTGCCAGCAGCGATCCTAAATCCGAGCAGTACTTC. The V call is TRBV7-3, the J call TRBJ2-7; D gene ambiguous. Per the germline V gene, CDR1 is SGHTA and CDR2 is FQGTGA. The CDR3 consists of 12 residues. Trimming took off 5 bases at V and 6 bases at J, with 11 bases between the two ends.

The chain links TRBV5-5 to TRBJ1-5; D unclear. CDR3 length equals 14 residues. CDR1 is SGHKS and CDR2 is YYEKEE in the germline V gene (reference sequence). The V gene lost 5 bases and the J gene lost 6 bases, with 15 bases spanning the gap. The CDR3 nucleotides are TGTGCCAGCAGTCACGTAAATGACGGTCAGCCCCAGCATTTT. Protein: CASSHVNDGQPQHF.

CDR3 in amino acids: CASSPPGPRTEAFF. The CDR3 region has the DNA TGTGCCAGCAGTCCTCCGGGCCCACGGACTGAAGCTTTCTTT. The chain couples TRBV6-5 to TRBJ1-1, with D hard to call. Deletions cut 5 bases from V and 5 bases from J, with 15 bases between. Germline values: CDR1 MNHEY, CDR2 SVGAGI. The CDR3 is made up of 14 amino acids.

V and J are TRBV29-1 and TRBJ2-3; no clear D gene. The germline V and J ends were trimmed by 3 bases and 4 bases, with 8 bases remaining between them. The CDR3 contains 12 residues. Germline loops: CDR1 SQVTM, CDR2 ANQGSEA. CDR3 in DNA: TGCAGCGTTGATGTGTACGCAGATACGCAGTATTTT. Protein sequence: CSVDVYADTQYF.

The CDR3 DNA sequence: TGTGCCAGCAGTTACCCGCATTATGATGAAAAACTGTTTTTT. Residues: CASSYPHYDEKLFF. The gene calls are TRBV6-6 and TRBJ1-4; D is undetermined. There are 14 residues in the CDR3. V shed 2 bases and J shed 6 bases, with 10 bases lying between them. Per the germline V gene, CDR1 is MNHNY and CDR2 is SVGAGI (reference sequence).

The chain joins TRBV20-1 to TRBJ1-1; no clear D. V lost 3 bases and J 8 bases, leaving 10 bases between the germline ends. The CDR3 loop spans 11 amino acids. Germline V gives CDR1 DFQATT, CDR2 SNEGSKA (reference sequence). The CDR3 DNA is TGCAGTGCTAGGACGGGCTCGGAAGCTTTCTTT. The encoded protein is CSARTGSEAFF.

This clone was counted only a few times. The rearrangement uses TRBV7-2 and TRBJ1-6; no firm D call. The CDR3 is made up of 17 amino acids. V was cut by 5 bases and J by 8 bases, with 22 bases left in between. CDR1 and CDR2 from the germline V gene are SGHTA and FQGNSA. The CDR3 DNA is TGTGCCAGCAGCCCAAGGGTTAGGCCCCTTTTGGATTCACCCCTCCACTTT. It codes for CASSPRVRPLLDSPLHF.

This chain links TRBV27 with TRBJ1-4; D is perhaps TRBD1 (5 bases). This CDR3 has 14 amino acids. V lost 2 bases and J lost 7, with 11 bases in between. In germline, CDR1 is MNHEY, CDR2 SMNVEV (reference sequence). The CDR3 region has the DNA TGTGCCAGCAGTTTACAGGGTTCCGGTGAAAAACTGTTTTTT. Its protein is CASSLQGSGEKLFF.